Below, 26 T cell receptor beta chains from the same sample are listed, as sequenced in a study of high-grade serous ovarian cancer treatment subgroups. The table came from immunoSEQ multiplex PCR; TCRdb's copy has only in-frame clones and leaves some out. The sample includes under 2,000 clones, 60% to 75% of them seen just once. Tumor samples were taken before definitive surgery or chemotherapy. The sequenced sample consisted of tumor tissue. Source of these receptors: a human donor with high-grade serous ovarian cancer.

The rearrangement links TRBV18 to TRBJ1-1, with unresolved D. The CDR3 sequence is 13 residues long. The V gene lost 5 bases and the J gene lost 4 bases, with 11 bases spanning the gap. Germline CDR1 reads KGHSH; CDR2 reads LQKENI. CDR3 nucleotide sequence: TGTGCCAGCTCAAAAACCCCCCTCACTGAAGCTTTCTTT. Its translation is CASSKTPLTEAFF.

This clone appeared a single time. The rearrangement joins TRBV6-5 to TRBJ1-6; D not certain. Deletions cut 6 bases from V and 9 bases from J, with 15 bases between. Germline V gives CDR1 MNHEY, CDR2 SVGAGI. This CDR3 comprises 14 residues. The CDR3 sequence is CASSLYRARSPLHF. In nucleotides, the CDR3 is TGTGCCAGCAGCCTCTATAGGGCTCGTTCACCCCTCCACTTT.

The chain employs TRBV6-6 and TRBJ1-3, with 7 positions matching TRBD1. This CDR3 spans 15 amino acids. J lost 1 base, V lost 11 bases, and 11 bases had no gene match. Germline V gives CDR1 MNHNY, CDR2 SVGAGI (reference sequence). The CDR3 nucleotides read TGTGCCTGCTACCCGGGACAGACTTCTGGAAACACCATATATTTT. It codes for CACYPGQTSGNTIYF.

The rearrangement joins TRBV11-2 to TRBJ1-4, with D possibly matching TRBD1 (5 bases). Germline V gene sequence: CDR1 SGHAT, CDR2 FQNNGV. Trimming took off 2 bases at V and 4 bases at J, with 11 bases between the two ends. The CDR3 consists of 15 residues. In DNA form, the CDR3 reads TGTGCCAGCAGCTTATCCACTAGGGGTAATGAAAAACTGTTTTTT. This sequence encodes CASSLSTRGNEKLFF.

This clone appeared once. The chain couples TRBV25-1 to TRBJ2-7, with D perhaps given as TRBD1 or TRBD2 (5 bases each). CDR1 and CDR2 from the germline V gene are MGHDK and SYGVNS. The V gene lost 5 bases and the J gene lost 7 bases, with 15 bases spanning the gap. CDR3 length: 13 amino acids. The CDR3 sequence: CASSWGGPQEQYF. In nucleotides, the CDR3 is TGTGCCAGCAGTTGGGGCGGGCCCCAGGAGCAGTACTTC.

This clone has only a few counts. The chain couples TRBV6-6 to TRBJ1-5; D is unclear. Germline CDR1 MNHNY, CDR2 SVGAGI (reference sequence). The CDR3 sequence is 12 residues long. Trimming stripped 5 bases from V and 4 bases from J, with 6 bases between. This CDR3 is CASSPQNQPQHF. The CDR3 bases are TGTGCCAGCAGTCCCCAAAATCAGCCCCAGCATTTT.

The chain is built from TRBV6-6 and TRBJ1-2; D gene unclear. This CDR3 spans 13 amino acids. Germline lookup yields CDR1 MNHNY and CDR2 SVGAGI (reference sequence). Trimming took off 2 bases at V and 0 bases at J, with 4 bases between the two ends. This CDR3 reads CASSYRTNYGYTF. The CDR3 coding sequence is TGTGCCAGCAGTTACAGGACTAACTATGGCTACACCTTC.

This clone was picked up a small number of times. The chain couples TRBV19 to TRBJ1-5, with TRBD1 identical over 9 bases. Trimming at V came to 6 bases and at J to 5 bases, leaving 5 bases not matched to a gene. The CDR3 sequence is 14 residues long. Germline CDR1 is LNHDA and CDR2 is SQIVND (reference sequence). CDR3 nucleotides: TGTGCCAGTAGGCTGGGACAGGGAGATCAGCCCCAGCATTTT. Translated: CASRLGQGDQPQHF.

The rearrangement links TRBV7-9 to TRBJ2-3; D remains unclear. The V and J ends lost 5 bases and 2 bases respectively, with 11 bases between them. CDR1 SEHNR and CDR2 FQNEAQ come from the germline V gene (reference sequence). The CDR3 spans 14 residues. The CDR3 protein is CASSPESYTDTQYF. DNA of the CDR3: TGTGCCAGCAGCCCCGAATCTTACACAGATACGCAGTATTTT.

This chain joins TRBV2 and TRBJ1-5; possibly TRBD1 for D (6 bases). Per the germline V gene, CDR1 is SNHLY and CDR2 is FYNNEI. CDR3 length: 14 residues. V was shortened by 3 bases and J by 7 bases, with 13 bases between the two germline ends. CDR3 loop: CASSDLGGGQPQHF. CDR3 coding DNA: TGTGCCAGCAGTGATCTCGGGGGCGGGCAGCCCCAGCATTTT.

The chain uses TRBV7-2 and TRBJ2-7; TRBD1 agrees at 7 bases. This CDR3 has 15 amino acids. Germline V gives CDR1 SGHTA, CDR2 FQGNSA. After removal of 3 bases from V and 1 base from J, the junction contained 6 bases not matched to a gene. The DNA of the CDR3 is TGTGCCAGCAGCTTTTGGCCGACAGGGTCCTACGAGCAGTACTTC. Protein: CASSFWPTGSYEQYF.

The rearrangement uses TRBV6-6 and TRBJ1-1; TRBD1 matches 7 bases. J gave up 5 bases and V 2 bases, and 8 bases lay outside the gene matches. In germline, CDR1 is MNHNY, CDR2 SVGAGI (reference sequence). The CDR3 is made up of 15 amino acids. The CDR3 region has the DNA TGTGCCAGCAGTTACATGCTTACAGGGGTTACTGAAGCTTTCTTT. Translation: CASSYMLTGVTEAFF.

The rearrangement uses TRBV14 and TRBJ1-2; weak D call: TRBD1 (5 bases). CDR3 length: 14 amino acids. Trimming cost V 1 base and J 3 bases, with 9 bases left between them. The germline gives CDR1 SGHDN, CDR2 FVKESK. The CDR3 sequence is CASSQAGTYYGYTF. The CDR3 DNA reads TGTGCCAGCAGCCAAGCGGGGACGTACTATGGCTACACCTTC.

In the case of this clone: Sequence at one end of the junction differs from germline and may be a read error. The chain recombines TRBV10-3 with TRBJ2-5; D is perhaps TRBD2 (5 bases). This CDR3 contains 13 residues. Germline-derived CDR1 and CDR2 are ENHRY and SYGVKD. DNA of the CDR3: TGTGCCATCAGTTTTGGGAGCCAGGAGACCCAGCACTTC. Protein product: CAISFGSQETQHF.

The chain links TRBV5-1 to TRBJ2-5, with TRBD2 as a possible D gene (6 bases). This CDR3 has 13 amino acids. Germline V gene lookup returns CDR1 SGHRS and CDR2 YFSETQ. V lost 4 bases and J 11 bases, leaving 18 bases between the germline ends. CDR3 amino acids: CASSVAGYEKQYF. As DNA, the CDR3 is TGCGCCAGCAGCGTCGCGGGATACGAGAAGCAGTACTTC.

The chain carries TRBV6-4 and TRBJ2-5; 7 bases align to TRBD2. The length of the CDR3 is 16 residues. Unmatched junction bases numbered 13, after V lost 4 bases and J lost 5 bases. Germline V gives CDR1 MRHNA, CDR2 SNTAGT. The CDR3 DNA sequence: TGTGCCAGCAGTGGGGGGATCGGGGGGAGAGCGGAGACCCAGTACTTC. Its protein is CASSGGIGGRAETQYF.

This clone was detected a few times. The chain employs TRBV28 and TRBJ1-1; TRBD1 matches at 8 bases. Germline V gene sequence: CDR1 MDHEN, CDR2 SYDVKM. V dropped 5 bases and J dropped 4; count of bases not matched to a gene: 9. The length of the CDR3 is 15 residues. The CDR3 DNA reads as TGTGCCAGCAGTAGTCAGGGGGCCTACCTCACTGAAGCTTTCTTT. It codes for CASSSQGAYLTEAFF.

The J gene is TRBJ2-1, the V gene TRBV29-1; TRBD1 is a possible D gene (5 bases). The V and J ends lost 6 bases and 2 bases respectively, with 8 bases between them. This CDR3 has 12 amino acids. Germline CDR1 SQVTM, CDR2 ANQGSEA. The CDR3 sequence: CSVRQPYNEQFF. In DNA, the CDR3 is TGCAGCGTGAGACAGCCCTACAATGAGCAGTTCTTC.

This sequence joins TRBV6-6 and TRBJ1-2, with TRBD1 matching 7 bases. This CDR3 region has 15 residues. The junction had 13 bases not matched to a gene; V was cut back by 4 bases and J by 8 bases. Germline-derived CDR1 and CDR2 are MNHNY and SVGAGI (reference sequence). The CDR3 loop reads CASSSVNRGGRGYTF. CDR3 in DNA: TGTGCCAGCAGTTCCGTCAACAGGGGAGGCCGCGGCTACACCTTC.

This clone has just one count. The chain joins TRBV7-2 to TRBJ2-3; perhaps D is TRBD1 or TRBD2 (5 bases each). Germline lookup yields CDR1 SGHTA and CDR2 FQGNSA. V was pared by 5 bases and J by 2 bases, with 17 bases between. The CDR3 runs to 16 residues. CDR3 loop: CASSAGTHLPTDTQYF. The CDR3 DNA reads TGTGCCAGCAGCGCCGGGACCCACCTCCCCACAGATACGCAGTATTTT.

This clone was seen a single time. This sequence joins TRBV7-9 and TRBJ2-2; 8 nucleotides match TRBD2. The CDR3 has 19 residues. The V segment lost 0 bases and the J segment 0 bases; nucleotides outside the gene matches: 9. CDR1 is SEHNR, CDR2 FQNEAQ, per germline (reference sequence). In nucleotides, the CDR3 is TGTGCCAGCAGCTTAGCGCCGCTAGCGGGCCTATCGAACACCGGGGAGCTGTTTTTT. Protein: CASSLAPLAGLSNTGELFF.

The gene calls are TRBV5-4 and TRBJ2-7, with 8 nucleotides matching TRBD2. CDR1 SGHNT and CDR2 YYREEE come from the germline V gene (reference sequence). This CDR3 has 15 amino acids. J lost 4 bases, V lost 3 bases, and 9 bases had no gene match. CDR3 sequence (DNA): TGTGCCAGCAGCTCGTTCTCGGGAGGGGGGTACGAGCAGTACTTC. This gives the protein CASSSFSGGGYEQYF.

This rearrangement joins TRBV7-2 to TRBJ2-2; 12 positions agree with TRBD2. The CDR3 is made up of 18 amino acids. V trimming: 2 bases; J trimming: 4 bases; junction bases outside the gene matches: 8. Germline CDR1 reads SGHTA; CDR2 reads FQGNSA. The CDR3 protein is CASSLLLAGGLITGELFF. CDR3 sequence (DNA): TGTGCCAGCAGCTTATTACTAGCGGGGGGCCTAATCACCGGGGAGCTGTTTTTT.

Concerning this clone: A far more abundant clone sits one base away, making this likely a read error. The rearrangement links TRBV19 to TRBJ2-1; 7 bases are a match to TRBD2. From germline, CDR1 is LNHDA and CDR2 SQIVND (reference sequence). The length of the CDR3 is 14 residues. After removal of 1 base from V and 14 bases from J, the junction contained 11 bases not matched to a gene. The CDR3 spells CASSIAAVGGNEFF. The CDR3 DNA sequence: TGTGCCAGTAGTATAGCGGCAGTGGGAGGGAACGAGTTCTTC.

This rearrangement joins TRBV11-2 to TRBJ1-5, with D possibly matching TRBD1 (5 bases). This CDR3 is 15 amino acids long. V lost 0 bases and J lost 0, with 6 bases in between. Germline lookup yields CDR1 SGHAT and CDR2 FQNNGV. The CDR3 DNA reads TGTGCCAGCAGCTTAGAGGGGCGTAGCAATCAGCCCCAGCATTTT. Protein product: CASSLEGRSNQPQHF.

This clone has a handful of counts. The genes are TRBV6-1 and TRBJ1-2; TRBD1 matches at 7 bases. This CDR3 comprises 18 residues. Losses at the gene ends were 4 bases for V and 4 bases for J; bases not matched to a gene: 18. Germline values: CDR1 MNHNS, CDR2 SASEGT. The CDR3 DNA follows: TGTGCCAGCAGTGCCACCCGGGACAGAGGGTCGCTAGGCTATGGCTACACCTTC. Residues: CASSATRDRGSLGYGYTF.